The 19 T cell receptor beta chains given below trace back to one sample, sequenced in a study of blood T cell repertoires in COVID-19. The method was immunoSEQ multiplex PCR; TCRdb's version includes in-frame clones alone and lacks a portion of them. The profile covers 90,000 to 100,000 clones, with around 82% appearing a single time and 6.3% taken by the ten largest. The source material was peripheral blood. The receptor set was obtained from a man between 60 and 75 years old with acute or convalescent COVID-19.

The rearrangement links TRBV7-2 to TRBJ1-5; no clear D gene. V was clipped by 5 bases and J by 3 bases, with 14 bases between them. The germline V gene encodes CDR1 SGHTA and CDR2 FQGNSA. The CDR3 loop spans 15 amino acids. In DNA form, the CDR3 reads TGTGCCAGCAGCGCCCTAGGTGTGTTCAATCAGCCCCAGCATTTT. It codes for CASSALGVFNQPQHF.

The V gene is TRBV7-9, the J gene TRBJ1-1, with 8 bases identical to TRBD1. Trimming removed 1 base from V and 1 base from J; junction bases left unmatched: 2. Germline loops: CDR1 SEHNR, CDR2 FQNEAQ (reference sequence). The CDR3 is 15 amino acids. The CDR3 sequence is CASSLVQGGNTEAFF. Written as DNA, the CDR3 is TGTGCCAGCAGCTTAGTACAGGGGGGGAACACTGAAGCTTTCTTT.

The chain joins TRBV4-1 to TRBJ1-2, with D perhaps matching TRBD1 (6 bases). The CDR3 length is 14 residues. Germline lookup yields CDR1 MGHRA and CDR2 YSYEKL. V was trimmed by 4 bases and J by 3 bases, leaving 12 bases between them. The DNA of the CDR3 is TGCGCCAGCAGCCGACCAGACAGGCACTATGGCTACACCTTC. Amino acid sequence: CASSRPDRHYGYTF.

This rearrangement joins TRBV5-5 to TRBJ1-3; D remains ambiguous. Trimming took 4 bases from V and 0 from J, leaving 8 bases between them. The CDR3 runs 14 residues. CDR1 and CDR2 from the germline V gene are SGHKS and YYEKEE (reference sequence). CDR3: CASSLSSSGNTIYF. The DNA for the CDR3 is TGTGCCAGCAGCCTGAGTAGCTCTGGAAACACCATATATTTT.

The chain couples TRBV2 to TRBJ1-2, with 8 bases fitting TRBD1. Unmatched junction bases numbered 6, after V lost 6 bases and J lost 6 bases. This CDR3 is built from 13 residues. Germline CDR1 SNHLY, CDR2 FYNNEI. CDR3 DNA: TGTGCCAGCAGACCGGGACAGGTTGATGGCTACACCTTC. Translation gives CASRPGQVDGYTF. Using reference TRBV2 and TRBJ1-2 for the parts outside the CDR3, the full variable domain is EPEVTQTPSHQVTQMGQEVILRCVPISNHLYFYWYRQILGQKVEFLVSFYNNEISEKSEIFDDQFSVERPDGSNFTLKIRSTKLEDSAMYFCASRPGQVDGYTFGSGTRLTVV.

Only a few counts were recorded for this clone. This chain connects TRBV7-3 to TRBJ1-2; D unresolved. The CDR3 runs to 13 residues. The V end was cut by 2 bases, the J end by 8 bases, with 12 bases between. The germline gives CDR1 SGHTA, CDR2 FQGTGA. CDR3 protein: CASSLGEHDGYTF. The CDR3 DNA reads as TGTGCCAGCAGCTTAGGGGAGCACGACGGCTACACCTTC. Looking up the rest from reference TRBV7-3 and TRBJ1-2 gives the full variable domain: GAGVSQTPSNKVTEKGKYVELRCDPISGHTALYWYRQSLGQGPEFLIYFQGTGAADDSGLPNDRFFAVRPEGSVSTLKIQRTERGDSAVYLCASSLGEHDGYTFGSGTRLTVV.

The CDR3 coding sequence is TGTGCCAGCAGTGAGTCACGGGGTATTGGCTACACCTTC. Translating gives CASSESRGIGYTF. The rearrangement links TRBV6-1 to TRBJ1-2; no clear D gene. Germline loops: CDR1 MNHNS, CDR2 SASEGT. The ends were cut back, 3 bases at V and 7 bases at J, with 12 bases in the middle. The CDR3 loop spans 13 amino acids.

This clone was observed once. The chain is built from TRBV6-2 or TRBV6-3 and TRBJ1-5, with TRBD1 as a possible D gene (5 bases). V was shortened by 5 bases and J by 5 bases, with 10 bases between the two germline ends. Germline values: CDR1 MNHEY, CDR2 SVGEGT. The CDR3 extends over 13 amino acids. In DNA, the CDR3 is TGTGCCAGCAGTGACAGAAAAGATCAGCCCCAGCATTTT. The encoded protein is CASSDRKDQPQHF.

The chain links TRBV5-5 to TRBJ2-1; TRBD2 matches at 13 bases. The CDR3 totals 18 residues. The J segment lost 8 bases and the V segment lost 0 bases, leaving 11 bases of the junction unmatched. From germline, CDR1 is SGHKS and CDR2 YYEKEE (reference sequence). The CDR3 loop reads CASSLAFLTSGGVHEQFF. The CDR3 DNA is TGTGCCAGCAGCTTGGCCTTCCTTACTAGCGGGGGGGTACATGAGCAGTTCTTC.

The J gene is TRBJ2-5, the V gene TRBV11-2; 7 bases line up with TRBD1. This CDR3 has 13 residues. Germline loops: CDR1 SGHAT, CDR2 FQNNGV. V was clipped by 5 bases and J by 5 bases; unmatched bases: 5. Here the CDR3 DNA reads TGTGCCAGCAGCGGAAGGACAGGCGAGACCCAGTACTTC. This sequence encodes CASSGRTGETQYF.

This chain joins TRBV7-2 and TRBJ1-1; 7 nucleotides match TRBD1. The CDR3 has 13 amino acids. The ends lost 4 bases at V and 5 bases at J; junction bases unmatched: 4. Germline loops: CDR1 SGHTA, CDR2 FQGNSA. This chain's CDR3 is CASSYYRGTEAFF. The CDR3 bases are TGTGCCAGCAGCTACTACAGGGGAACTGAAGCTTTCTTT.

This clone occurred many times. The V and J genes are TRBV10-3 and TRBJ1-3; D is unclear. The V and J ends lost 11 bases and 2 bases respectively, with 13 bases between them. In germline, CDR1 is ENHRY, CDR2 SYGVKD. CDR3 length: 13 amino acids. In DNA form, the CDR3 reads TGTGCCGTCAAAGCGGCGGCTGGAAACACCATATATTTT. Its protein is CAVKAAAGNTIYF.

This clone was observed a few times. The chain employs TRBV3-1 (or the pseudogene TRBV3-2) and TRBJ1-6; D is unresolved. There are 17 residues in the CDR3. Germline CDR1 is LGHDT and CDR2 is YNNKEL (reference sequence). With 4 bases removed from V and 0 bases from J, the gap between germline ends came to 13 bases. CDR3 nucleotide sequence: TGTGCCAGCAGCCCCGCCTCGGTTTACTCCTATAATTCACCCCTCCACTTT. This codes for CASSPASVYSYNSPLHF.

V usage is TRBV2 and J usage is TRBJ1-1; D gene uncertain. Germline values: CDR1 SNHLY, CDR2 FYNNEI. The CDR3 is 15 residues long. V lost 5 bases and J lost 6, with 19 bases in between. CDR3 nucleotide sequence: TGTGCCAGCAGTTTTGGAGGGAGCTCTAGACCTGAAGCTTTCTTT. Its translation is CASSFGGSSRPEAFF.

V is TRBV5-1 and J is TRBJ1-1; D unresolved. V dropped 0 bases and J dropped 2 bases, with 5 bases sitting between them. Germline V lookup: CDR1 SGHRS, CDR2 YFSETQ. This CDR3 comprises 13 residues. CDR3 sequence reads: CASSLDINTEAFF. The CDR3 nucleotides read TGCGCCAGCAGCTTGGATATAAACACTGAAGCTTTCTTT.

This clone occurred once. V gene TRBV7-8 combines with J gene TRBJ1-2, with TRBD1 matching 10 bases. The germline CDR1 and CDR2 sequences are SGHVS and FQNEAQ. V trimming: 4 bases; J trimming: 6 bases; junction bases outside the gene matches: 11. This CDR3 contains 16 residues. The CDR3 sequence: CASSSITGTGVHGYTF. Written as DNA, the CDR3 is TGTGCCAGCAGCTCGATTACCGGGACAGGGGTCCATGGCTACACCTTC. The variable domain in full, with the rest retrieved from reference TRBV7-8 and TRBJ1-2, is GAGVSQSPRYKVAKRGQDVALRCDPISGHVSLFWYQQALGQGPEFLTYFQNEAQLDKSGLPSDRFFAERPEGSVSTLKIQRTQQEDSAVYLCASSSITGTGVHGYTFGSGTRLTVV.

V usage is TRBV5-6 and J usage is TRBJ2-7; no clear D. The germline gives CDR1 SGHDT, CDR2 YYEEEE. V shed 0 bases and J shed 5 bases, with 15 bases lying between them. The CDR3 sequence is 15 residues long. This CDR3 is CASSLGVHSGHEQYF. CDR3 in DNA: TGTGCCAGCAGCTTGGGGGTTCACTCAGGCCACGAGCAGTACTTC. The full variable domain, with the rest looked up from reference TRBV5-6 and TRBJ2-7, is DAGVTQSPTHLIKTRGQQVTLRCSPKSGHDTVSWYQQALGQGPQFIFQYYEEEERQRGNFPDRFSGHQFPNYSSELNVNALLLGDSALYLCASSLGVHSGHEQYFGPGTRLTVT.

This chain connects TRBV30 to TRBJ2-3, with 9 bases matching TRBD2. The CDR3 consists of 14 residues. Trimming removed 2 bases from V and 1 base from J; junction bases left unmatched: 1. Germline lookup yields CDR1 GTSNPN and CDR2 SVGIG (reference sequence). CDR3 bases: TGTGCCTGGAGTTTAGCGGGAGGCACAGATACGCAGTATTTT. It translates to CAWSLAGGTDTQYF.

The chain recombines TRBV27 with TRBJ2-7; a possible D gene is TRBD2 (6 bases). V was shortened by 2 bases and J by 6 bases, with 17 bases between the two germline ends. Looked up from germline, CDR1 is MNHEY and CDR2 is SMNVEV (reference sequence). CDR3 length equals 15 residues. As DNA, the CDR3 is TGTGCCAGCAGTTTAGCCCGGGATTGGGGAGGCGAGCAGTACTTC. It is translated as CASSLARDWGGEQYF.